This T cell receptor (beta chain) originates from a study of T cell responses to AZD1222 COVID-19 vaccine. This clone was found once. Antigen specificity is unknown. Whole-study results and caveats: Among those given AZD1222, only five or six were seropositive at baseline.

Trimming left V 0 bases short and J 3 bases short, with 9 bases between. This CDR3 has 15 residues. Germline CDR1 LGHDT, CDR2 YNNKEL (reference sequence). Data came from immunoSEQ multiplex PCR; TCRdb stores just in-frame clones and leaves some out. The sample lists some 180,000 clones; about nine tenths were seen once. This clonotype originated in an adult who received the AZD1222 COVID-19 vaccine. The chain combines TRBV3-1 (or the pseudogene TRBV3-2) with TRBJ1-5, with a possible D match to TRBD1 (5 bases). Specimen: peripheral blood, collected 28 days after the second AZD1222 dose. CDR3 sequence: CASSQDLTANQPQHF. The CDR3 region has the DNA TGTGCCAGCAGCCAAGATCTGACAGCCAATCAGCCCCAGCATTTT.